Below are 22 T cell receptor beta chains sequenced from a single sample in a study of T-cell reconstitution after alpha-beta-depleted transplantation in children. Unique molecular identifiers were incorporated into the prepared TCRbeta library. TCRdb re-called the PCR reads through MiXCR, storing one row per CDR3 protein. The sample carries approximately 500,000 distinct CDR3 sequences, roughly a tenth recorded once. The sequences come from PBMCs, collected before TCRalphabeta/CD19-depleted stem cell transplant. Source of these receptors: a child under 10 years old with inherited bone marrow failure, due to receive a stem cell transplant.

In its sample, this clonotype was seen many times. The chain uses TRBV19 and TRBJ1-5, with D perhaps matching TRBD1 (5 bases). The germline V gene has CDR1 LNHDA and CDR2 SQIVND (reference sequence). The CDR3 covers 13 residues. Trimming cost V 3 bases and J 6 bases, with 9 bases left between them. DNA for the CDR3: TGTGCCAGTAGTATTGGGGGTAGTCAGCCCCAGCATTTT. It encodes CASSIGGSQPQHF.

Concerning this clonotype: A read error may explain this, as a much larger clone is one base away. The chain recombines TRBV5-1 with TRBJ2-1; 10 bases are shared with TRBD2. This CDR3 has 16 amino acids. The germline gives CDR1 SGHRS, CDR2 YFSETQ. V lost 0 bases, J lost 4 bases, and 4 bases stayed unmatched. DNA of the CDR3: TGCGCCAGCAGCTTGGCGGAAGCGGGGGGGTACAATGAGCAGTTCTTC. It translates to CASSLAEAGGYNEQFF.

In its sample, this clonotype was seen many times. V gene TRBV5-1 combines with J gene TRBJ2-3, with 9 bases that match TRBD2. The CDR3 loop spans 16 amino acids. Losses at the gene ends were 0 bases for V and 3 bases for J; bases not matched to a gene: 5. CDR1 and CDR2 from the germline V gene are SGHRS and YFSETQ. CDR3 protein: CASSLGVAGETDTQYF. The CDR3 DNA reads as TGCGCCAGCAGCTTGGGAGTAGCGGGAGAGACAGATACGCAGTATTTT.

The chain carries TRBV20-1 and TRBJ1-1, with a tentative D call TRBD1 (5 bases). This CDR3 has 12 amino acids. Germline V gene data show CDR1 as DFQATT and CDR2 as SNEGSKA (reference sequence). Trimming removed 6 bases from V and 9 bases from J, with 17 bases in between. In nucleotides, the CDR3 is TGCAGTGCCCGGAGGGGAACTGGTAAAGCTTTCTTT. Translation: CSARRGTGKAFF.

This clonotype was detected a few times. V usage is TRBV7-2 and J usage is TRBJ2-2; no firm D call. Trimming took off 3 bases at V and 4 bases at J, with 9 bases between the two ends. Per germline, CDR1 SGHTA and CDR2 FQGNSA. CDR3 length: 14 residues. CDR3 nucleotides: TGTGCCAGCAGCTTCGTCCGGGTCACCGGGGAGCTGTTTTTT. It translates to CASSFVRVTGELFF. The full variable domain, rest sourced from reference TRBV7-2 and TRBJ2-2, is GAGVSQSPSNKVTEKGKDVELRCDPISGHTALYWYRQSLGQGLEFLIYFQGNSAPDKSGLPSDRFSAERTGGSVSTLTIQRTQQEDSAVYLCASSFVRVTGELFFGEGSRLTVL.

This clonotype has a count of ten or more. The chain recombines TRBV7-2 with TRBJ1-1, with 7 bases lining up with TRBD1. The CDR3 runs to 15 residues. Germline CDR1 reads SGHTA; CDR2 reads FQGNSA. V lost 4 bases to trimming and J lost 4 bases; unmatched junction nucleotides: 9. The CDR3 sequence is CASSYQGGRSTEAFF. The CDR3 DNA is TGTGCCAGCAGCTACCAAGGGGGCAGGAGCACTGAAGCTTTCTTT.

This clonotype has at least ten counts. The V and J genes are TRBV4-1 and TRBJ2-1; D not certain. This CDR3 comprises 17 residues. Germline V gene lookup returns CDR1 MGHRA and CDR2 YSYEKL. Trimming took 5 bases from V and 1 from J, leaving 18 bases between them. The CDR3 coding sequence is TGCGCCAGCAGCTTTCGAATCTCCCTGAATTCCTACAATGAGCAGTTCTTC. This translates into CASSFRISLNSYNEQFF.

There are many counts of this clonotype. The rearrangement joins TRBV4-3 to TRBJ1-6, with D possibly being TRBD1 (5 bases). Germline V gene data show CDR1 as LGHNA and CDR2 as YSLEER. Trimming took 0 bases from V and 12 from J, leaving 9 bases between them. The CDR3 sequence is 13 residues long. The CDR3 here is CASSQDPGEPLHF. In DNA form, the CDR3 reads TGCGCCAGCAGCCAAGATCCGGGGGAACCCCTCCACTTT.

This clonotype has just a few counts. The rearrangement joins TRBV12-3 or TRBV12-4 to TRBJ2-3, with TRBD2 matching 13 bases. The CDR3 has 18 residues. V was clipped by 7 bases and J by 4 bases; unmatched bases: 14. DNA of the CDR3: TGTGCCAGCACCGAACCTCGCGGACTAGCGGGAGTAGCAGATACGCAGTATTTT. Translation gives CASTEPRGLAGVADTQYF.

This clonotype was observed at least ten times. The chain couples TRBV29-1 to TRBJ2-5; 9 bases map to TRBD2. Per the germline V gene, CDR1 is SQVTM and CDR2 is ANQGSEA. The CDR3 is 13 amino acids. V shed 5 bases and J 2 bases; nucleotides not matched to a gene: 3. This chain's CDR3 is CSVLTSGQETQYF. The DNA for the CDR3 is TGCAGCGTTTTGACTAGCGGACAAGAGACCCAGTACTTC.

This clonotype has just a few counts. The chain uses TRBV6-5 and TRBJ1-2; D is undetermined. Per the germline V gene, CDR1 is MNHEY and CDR2 is SVGAGI. Trimming stripped 2 bases from V and 8 bases from J, with 12 bases between. The CDR3 extends over 13 amino acids. CDR3 DNA sequence: TGTGCCAGCAGTTACGGAAGAAGCGTCGGCTACACCTTC. It specifies CASSYGRSVGYTF.

In its sample, this clonotype was seen a few times. The chain employs TRBV5-1 and TRBJ2-5; D gene unclear. With 4 bases removed from V and 7 bases from J, the gap between germline ends came to 20 bases. The CDR3 spans 15 residues. Germline CDR1 is SGHRS and CDR2 is YFSETQ. DNA of the CDR3: TGCGCCAGCAGCCCGTCGGCAGGATCCTCGGGGACCCAGTACTTC. It specifies CASSPSAGSSGTQYF. Looking up the rest from reference TRBV5-1 and TRBJ2-5 gives the full variable domain: KAGVTQTPRYLIKTRGQQVTLSCSPISGHRSVSWYQQTPGQGLQFLFEYFSETQRNKGNFPGRFSGRQFSNSRSEMNVSTLELGDSALYLCASSPSAGSSGTQYFGPGTRLLVL.

This clonotype was recorded at least ten times. J is TRBJ2-7 and V is TRBV12-3 or TRBV12-4; 16 nucleotides align to TRBD2. J was trimmed by 11 bases and V by 5 bases; bases with no gene match: 6. The CDR3 is made up of 14 amino acids. The DNA of the CDR3 is TGTGCCAGCAGTCCAGGGACTAGCGGGAGGGTCGAGTACTTC. It yields the protein CASSPGTSGRVEYF.

Only a few counts were recorded for this clonotype. The J gene is TRBJ1-1, the V gene TRBV25-1, with 9 nucleotides matching TRBD1. The CDR3 has 17 amino acids. Trimming took 2 bases from V and 0 from J; bases not matched to a gene: 7. Germline assignment: CDR1 MGHDK and CDR2 SYGVNS. The CDR3 is CASSEETGGRMNTEAFF. The CDR3 nucleotides read TGTGCCAGCAGTGAAGAGACAGGGGGTCGTATGAACACTGAAGCTTTCTTT. The full variable domain, its missing parts supplied by reference TRBV25-1 and TRBJ1-1, is EADIYQTPRYLVIGTGKKITLECSQTMGHDKMYWYQQDPGMELHLIHYSYGVNSTEKGDLSSESTVSRIRTEHFPLTLESARPSHTSQYLCASSEETGGRMNTEAFFGQGTRLTVV.

The chain combines TRBV7-2 with TRBJ2-3; D unresolved. CDR3 length equals 14 residues. Trimming left V 5 bases short and J 9 bases short, with 18 bases between. Germline V lookup: CDR1 SGHTA, CDR2 FQGNSA. For the CDR3, the DNA is TGTGCCAGCAGCCAAGTCCAGAGAGGTTCCACGCAGTATTTT. It yields the protein CASSQVQRGSTQYF.

This clonotype came up a few times. V gene TRBV7-9 combines with J gene TRBJ2-1; possibly TRBD1 or TRBD2 for D (5 bases each). Trimming left V 4 bases short and J 0 bases short, with 10 bases between. The CDR3 runs to 15 residues. In germline, CDR1 is SEHNR, CDR2 FQNEAQ (reference sequence). The CDR3 here is CASSSHGGSYNEQFF. The CDR3, as DNA: TGTGCCAGCAGCTCCCATGGGGGCTCCTACAATGAGCAGTTCTTC.

This clonotype appeared many times. The chain couples TRBV10-1 to TRBJ2-7, with 9 bases matching TRBD2. The V gene's germline CDR1 is WNHNN and CDR2 SYGVQD (reference sequence). V lost 2 bases, J lost 7 bases, and 6 bases stayed unmatched. The CDR3 length is 14 residues. The CDR3 is CASSEAGGPGEQYF. The CDR3 DNA is TGCGCCAGCAGTGAGGCGGGAGGGCCGGGTGAGCAGTACTTC.

This clonotype was seen many times. This chain uses TRBV27 with TRBJ2-1; D remains unclear. Germline V gene sequence: CDR1 MNHEY, CDR2 SMNVEV (reference sequence). This CDR3 is built from 13 residues. The V end lost 6 bases, the J end lost 5 bases, and 11 bases lay between the germline ends. The CDR3 nucleotides are TGTGCCAGCAGCCGAAGGCGTAACAATGAGCAGTTCTTC. Translated: CASSRRRNNEQFF.

In its sample, this clonotype was seen many times. The genes are TRBV29-1 and TRBJ2-3; D is uncertain. Germline CDR1 SQVTM, CDR2 ANQGSEA. Between the trimmed V and J ends, which lost 3 bases and 8 bases, there was a span of 6 bases. This CDR3 contains 10 residues. The CDR3 DNA is TGCAGCGTTGATATGGGTACGCAGTATTTT. Translated: CSVDMGTQYF.

The rearrangement links TRBV27 to TRBJ2-3, with 13 positions matching TRBD2. Germline CDR1 reads MNHEY; CDR2 reads SMNVEV (reference sequence). This CDR3 is built from 16 residues. V was pared by 5 bases and J by 4 bases, with 6 bases of the junction left unmatched. The CDR3 coding sequence is TGTGCCAGCAGTCCACTACTAGCGGGAGGGCCAGATACGCAGTATTTT. Protein sequence: CASSPLLAGGPDTQYF.

V usage is TRBV7-6 and J usage is TRBJ2-3, with 7 bases aligning to TRBD2. The germline V gene encodes CDR1 SGHVS and CDR2 FNYEAQ. The CDR3 length is 16 residues. Germline trimming cut 5 bases from V and 6 bases from J; bases unmatched to any gene: 14. As DNA, the CDR3 is TGTGCCAGCAGCAACCCGTGGAGCGGGGCCCCGGATACGCAGTATTTT. Its translation: CASSNPWSGAPDTQYF.

Many counts were recorded for this clonotype. The chain has TRBV28 and TRBJ1-1, with D perhaps TRBD1 (6 bases). The CDR3 sequence is 14 residues long. Germline V CDR1 and CDR2: MDHEN, SYDVKM. V lost 10 bases, J lost 8 bases, and 23 bases lay in between. In nucleotides, the CDR3 is TGTGCCACCAAATACGGTTACAGGGCTTCCGAAGCTTTCTTT. It specifies CATKYGYRASEAFF. Filled out from reference TRBV28 and TRBJ1-1, the complete variable domain reads DVKVTQSSRYLVKRTGEKVFLECVQDMDHENMFWYRQDPGLGLRLIYFSYDVKMKEKGDIPEGYSVSREKKERFSLILESASTNQTSMYLCATKYGYRASEAFFGQGTRLTVV.